The T cell receptor beta chain under discussion was sequenced for a study of cytomegalovirus exposure and HLA in healthy donors. On this clone itself: Its antigen is unknown.

Germline V CDR1 and CDR2: MNHEY, SVGAGI. This CDR3 is 13 amino acids long. V was trimmed by 6 bases and J by 4 bases, leaving 10 bases between them. Findings of the study overall: Testing in vitro showed a few CMV-associated chains specific for CMV antigens. Among TCR beta chains, those listed as cytomegalovirus-associated numbered around 180.

This table comes from immunoSEQ multiplex PCR, and its TCRdb copy is limited to in-frame clones, with some not included. The table shows about 120,000 clones, with roughly 89% occurring only once. V is TRBV6-5 and J is TRBJ1-3, with TRBD1 as a possible D gene (6 bases). This clonotype originated in a woman between 18 and 29 years old in good health and CMV-seronegative. The material sequenced was PBMCs. Written as DNA, the CDR3 is TGTGCCAGCAGCTTCCAGGGGGGAAACACCATATATTTT. Its translation: CASSFQGGNTIYF.